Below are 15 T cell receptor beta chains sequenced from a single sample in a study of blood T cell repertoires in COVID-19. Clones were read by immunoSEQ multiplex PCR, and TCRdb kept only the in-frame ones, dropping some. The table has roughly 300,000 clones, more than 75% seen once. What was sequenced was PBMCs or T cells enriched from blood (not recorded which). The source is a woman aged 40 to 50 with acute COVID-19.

The chain's CDR3 is CASSIGRGQADTQYF. DNA for the CDR3: TGTGCCAGTAGTATAGGGAGGGGGCAGGCAGATACGCAGTATTTT. V usage is TRBV19 and J usage is TRBJ2-3, with a possible D match to TRBD1 (7 bases). V lost 1 base, J lost 4 bases, and 12 bases lay in between. Looked up from germline, CDR1 is LNHDA and CDR2 is SQIVND (reference sequence). This CDR3 comprises 15 residues.

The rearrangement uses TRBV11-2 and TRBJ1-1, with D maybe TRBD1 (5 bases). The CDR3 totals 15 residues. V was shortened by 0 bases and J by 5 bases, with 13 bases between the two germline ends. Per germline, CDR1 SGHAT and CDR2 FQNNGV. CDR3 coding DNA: TGTGCCAGCAGCTTAGATCGGCGGGGCGAAACTGAAGCTTTCTTT. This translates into CASSLDRRGETEAFF.

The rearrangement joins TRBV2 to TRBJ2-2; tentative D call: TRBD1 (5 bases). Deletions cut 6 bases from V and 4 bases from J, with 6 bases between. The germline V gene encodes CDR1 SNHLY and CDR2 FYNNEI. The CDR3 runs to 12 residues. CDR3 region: CASSRVTGELFF. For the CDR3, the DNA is TGTGCCAGCAGCAGGGTCACCGGGGAGCTGTTTTTT.

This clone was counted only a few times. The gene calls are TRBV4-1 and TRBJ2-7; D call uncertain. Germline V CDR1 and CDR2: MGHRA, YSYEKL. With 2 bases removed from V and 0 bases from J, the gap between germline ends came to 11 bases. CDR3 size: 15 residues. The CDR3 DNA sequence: TGCGCCAGCAGCCAAATTGCAGGTTTCTCCTACGAGCAGTACTTC. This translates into CASSQIAGFSYEQYF.

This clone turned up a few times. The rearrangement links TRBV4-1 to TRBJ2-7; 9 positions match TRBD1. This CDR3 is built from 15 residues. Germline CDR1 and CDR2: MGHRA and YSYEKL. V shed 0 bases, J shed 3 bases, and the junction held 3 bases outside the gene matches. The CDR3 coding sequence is TGCGCCAGCAGCCAAGACCCGGGACAGGGCTACGAGCAGTACTTC. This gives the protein CASSQDPGQGYEQYF.

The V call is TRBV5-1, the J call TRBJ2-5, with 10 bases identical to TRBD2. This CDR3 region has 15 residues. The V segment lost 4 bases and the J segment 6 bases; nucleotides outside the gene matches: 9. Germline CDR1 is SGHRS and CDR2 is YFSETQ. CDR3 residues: CASSQGEREGKTQYF. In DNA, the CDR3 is TGCGCCAGCAGCCAAGGGGAGCGGGAGGGCAAGACCCAGTACTTC. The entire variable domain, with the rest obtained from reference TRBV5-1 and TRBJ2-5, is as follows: KAGVTQTPRYLIKTRGQQVTLSCSPISGHRSVSWYQQTPGQGLQFLFEYFSETQRNKGNFPGRFSGRQFSNSRSEMNVSTLELGDSALYLCASSQGEREGKTQYFGPGTRLLVL.

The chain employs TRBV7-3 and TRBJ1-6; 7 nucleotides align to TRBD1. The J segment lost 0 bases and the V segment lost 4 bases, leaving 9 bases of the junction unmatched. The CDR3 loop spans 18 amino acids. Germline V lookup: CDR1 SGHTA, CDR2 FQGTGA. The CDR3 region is CASSWDPGQNSYNSPLHF. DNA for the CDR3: TGTGCCAGCAGCTGGGACCCGGGACAGAACTCCTATAATTCACCCCTCCACTTT.

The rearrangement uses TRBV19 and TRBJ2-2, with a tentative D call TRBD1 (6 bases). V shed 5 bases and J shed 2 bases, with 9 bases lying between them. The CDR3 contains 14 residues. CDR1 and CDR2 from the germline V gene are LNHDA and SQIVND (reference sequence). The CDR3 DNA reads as TGTGCCAGTAGTGGACAGCTCAACACCGGGGAGCTGTTTTTT. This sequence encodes CASSGQLNTGELFF.

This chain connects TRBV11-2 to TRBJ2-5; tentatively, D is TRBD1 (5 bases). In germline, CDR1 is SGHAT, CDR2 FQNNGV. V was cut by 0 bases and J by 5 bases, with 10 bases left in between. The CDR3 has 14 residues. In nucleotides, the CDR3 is TGTGCCAGCAGCTTAGACAGGGTCTCCGAGACCCAGTACTTC. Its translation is CASSLDRVSETQYF.

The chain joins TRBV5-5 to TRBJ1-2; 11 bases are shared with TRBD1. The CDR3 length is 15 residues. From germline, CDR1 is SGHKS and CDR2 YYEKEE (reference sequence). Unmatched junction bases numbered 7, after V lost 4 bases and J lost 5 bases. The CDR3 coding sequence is TGTGCCAGCAGCCCATGGACAGGGGGCTGGTATGGCTACACCTTC. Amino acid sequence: CASSPWTGGWYGYTF.

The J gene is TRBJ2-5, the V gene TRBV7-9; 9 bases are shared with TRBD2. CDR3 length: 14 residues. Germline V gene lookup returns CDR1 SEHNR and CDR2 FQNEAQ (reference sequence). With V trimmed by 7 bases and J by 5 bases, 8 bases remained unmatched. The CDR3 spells CASIESGGLETQYF. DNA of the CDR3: TGTGCCAGCATCGAGAGCGGGGGGTTGGAGACCCAGTACTTC.

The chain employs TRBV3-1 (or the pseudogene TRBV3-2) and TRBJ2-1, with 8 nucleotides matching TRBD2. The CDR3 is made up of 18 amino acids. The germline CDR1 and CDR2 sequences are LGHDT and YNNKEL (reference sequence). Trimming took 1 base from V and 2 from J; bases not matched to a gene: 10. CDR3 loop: CASSQVLPGTSPYNEQFF. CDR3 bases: TGTGCCAGCAGCCAAGTTTTGCCGGGGACTAGTCCCTACAATGAGCAGTTCTTC.

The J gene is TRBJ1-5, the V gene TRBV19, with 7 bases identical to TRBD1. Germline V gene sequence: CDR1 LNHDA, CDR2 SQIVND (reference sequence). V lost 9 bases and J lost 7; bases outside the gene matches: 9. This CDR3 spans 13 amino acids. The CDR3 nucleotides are TGTGCCAGCCACCTGACAGGGCAGCAGCCCCAGCATTTT. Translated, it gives CASHLTGQQPQHF.

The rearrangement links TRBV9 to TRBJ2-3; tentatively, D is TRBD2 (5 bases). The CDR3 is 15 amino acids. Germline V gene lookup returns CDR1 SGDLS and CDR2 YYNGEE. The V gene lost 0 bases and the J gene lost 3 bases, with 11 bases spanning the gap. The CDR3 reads CASSVAGRGTDTQYF. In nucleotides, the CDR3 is TGTGCCAGCAGCGTAGCGGGTCGCGGGACAGATACGCAGTATTTT.

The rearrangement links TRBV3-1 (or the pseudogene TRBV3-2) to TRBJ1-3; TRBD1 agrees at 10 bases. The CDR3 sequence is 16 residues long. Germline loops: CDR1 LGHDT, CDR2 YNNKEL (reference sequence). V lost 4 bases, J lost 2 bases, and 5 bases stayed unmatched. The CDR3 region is CASSRRQGATGNTIYF. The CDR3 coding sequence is TGTGCCAGCAGCCGACGACAGGGGGCTACTGGAAACACCATATATTTT.